This entry concerns a single TCR beta chain. Some clones are missing from TCRdb's copy, which holds only in-frame ones; the method was immunoSEQ multiplex PCR. The sample has 250,000 or so clones, more than 75% seen once. This record comes from a study of blood T cell repertoires in COVID-19. Study-wide background: Italy, Spain and the United States were the sources of the convalescent and acute COVID-19 samples. Sources were T cells, B-cell-depleted T cells, or PBMCs; the material itself was cDNA or gDNA.

Cohort placement rested on clinical history that participants reported themselves. Germline lookup yields CDR1 SGHNT and CDR2 YYREEE (reference sequence). V was trimmed by 3 bases and J by 7 bases, leaving 23 bases between them. This CDR3 spans 16 amino acids. The TCR was taken from a man in his forties or fifties who had recovered from COVID-19. The chain employs TRBV5-4 and TRBJ2-7; tentatively, D is TRBD1 (5 bases). Material for sequencing was PBMCs or T cells enriched from blood (not recorded which). The CDR3 is CASSSAPSSRVGEQYF. The CDR3 coding sequence is TGTGCCAGCAGCTCCGCTCCGTCCTCCAGGGTGGGGGAGCAGTACTTC.